A single sample is the source of the 28 T cell receptor beta chains below, sequenced in a study of T cells in Graves' hyperthyroidism and ophthalmopathy. The source material, RNA transcripts, was used to amplify TCR beta CDR3 regions. An initial round of RT-PCR targeting the TCR CDR3 relied on the HTBI primer set. A single record per CDR3 protein comes from TCRdb applying MiXCR to the multiplex PCR reads. The repertoire holds some 740,000 distinct CDR3 sequences, with 12% to 15% as singletons. Material for sequencing was blood. The receptors shown here come from a woman younger than 35 with Graves' hyperthyroidism.

This clonotype was counted many times. This chain links TRBV12-3 or TRBV12-4 with TRBJ2-1; 9 bases agree with TRBD2. V was pared by 2 bases and J by 7 bases, with 15 bases of the junction left unmatched. The length of the CDR3 is 18 residues. This chain's CDR3 is CASSLNELAGLSQNEQFF. Here the CDR3 DNA reads TGTGCCAGCAGTTTAAATGAGCTAGCGGGACTATCGCAAAATGAGCAGTTCTTC.

The chain carries TRBV7-6 and TRBJ2-2, with a weak D call TRBD2 (6 bases). Germline CDR1 reads SGHVS; CDR2 reads FNYEAQ. V was shortened by 0 bases and J by 5 bases, with 19 bases between the two germline ends. The CDR3 sequence is 18 residues long. The CDR3 here is CASSLAKTPWGGTGELFF. CDR3 nucleotide sequence: TGTGCCAGCAGCTTAGCGAAAACTCCCTGGGGAGGTACCGGGGAGCTGTTTTTT.

A remark on this clonotype: With a much larger clone just one base away, this may be a read error. The CDR3 end shows no conserved phenylalanine or tryptophan, and so a read error is likely. This chain uses TRBV11-2 with TRBJ1-2; D not resolved. The germline gives CDR1 SGHAT, CDR2 FQNNGV. Deletions cut 7 bases from V and 6 bases from J, with 24 bases between. The CDR3 runs to 16 residues. The CDR3, as DNA: TGTGCCAGCACTCTAAGGAGTGATTCGGGATTGCATGGCTACACCCTC. The encoded protein is CASTLRSDSGLHGYTL.

Of note for this clonotype: This may stem from a read error, because a much larger clone lies one nucleotide away. This is likely a read error, given that the CDR3 carries no conserved phenylalanine or tryptophan at its end. This chain uses TRBV5-1 with TRBJ1-1, with D hard to call. Trimming stripped 6 bases from V and 0 bases from J, with 12 bases between. The CDR3 spans 14 residues. In germline, CDR1 is SGHRS, CDR2 YFSETQ. The CDR3 protein is CASTSAGLNTEAFL. The CDR3 DNA reads TGCGCCAGCACCTCGGCCGGTCTGAACACTGAAGCTTTCTTA.

This clonotype appeared many times. The chain has TRBV30 and TRBJ2-5, with D uncertain. The V gene lost 2 bases and the J gene lost 2 bases, with 12 bases spanning the gap. The length of the CDR3 is 14 residues. In germline, CDR1 is GTSNPN, CDR2 SVGIG (reference sequence). The CDR3 DNA follows: TGTGCCTGGAGTCGGGCGAAACGACAAGAGACCCAGTACTTC. Translated, it gives CAWSRAKRQETQYF.

In its sample, this clonotype was seen a few times. The chain employs TRBV14 and TRBJ2-7; no definite D call. From germline, CDR1 is SGHDN and CDR2 FVKESK. The CDR3 runs to 13 residues. The V gene lost 6 bases and the J gene lost 2 bases, with 11 bases spanning the gap. The CDR3 nucleotides read TGTGCCAGCAGATTGGCTAAAACCTACGAGCAGTACTTC. Translating it yields CASRLAKTYEQYF.

This clonotype turned up a few times. The chain is built from TRBV12-3 or TRBV12-4 and TRBJ2-6; D may match TRBD1 or TRBD2 (6 bases each). This CDR3 is built from 15 residues. Trimming took off 2 bases at V and 4 bases at J, with 9 bases between the two ends. The CDR3 DNA reads as TGTGCCAGCAGTTTATGGGGGGCAGGGGCCAACGTCCTGACTTTC. Its protein is CASSLWGAGANVLTF.

This clonotype was seen many times. The V call is TRBV12-3 or TRBV12-4, the J call TRBJ2-1; TRBD2 aligns across 7 bases. With 4 bases clipped from V and 3 bases from J, the junction kept 15 bases outside the gene matches. CDR3 length equals 18 residues. For the CDR3, the DNA is TGTGCCAGCAGTTGGGTCCGGGACTACGTTCGCCTCTACAATGAGCAGTTCTTC. Translated: CASSWVRDYVRLYNEQFF.

The chain carries TRBV6-1 and TRBJ1-1; a possible D gene is TRBD1 (5 bases). V was trimmed by 8 bases and J by 4 bases, leaving 14 bases between them. Germline loops: CDR1 MNHNS, CDR2 SASEGT. This CDR3 is built from 13 residues. The CDR3 loop reads CASVWAGGTEAFF. CDR3 nucleotides: TGTGCCAGCGTATGGGCCGGGGGCACTGAAGCTTTCTTT.

The chain carries TRBV9 and TRBJ2-1; 11 bases line up with TRBD2. Germline trimming cut 4 bases from V and 7 bases from J; bases unmatched to any gene: 10. Germline loops: CDR1 SGDLS, CDR2 YYNGEE. The CDR3 totals 16 residues. The CDR3 coding sequence is TGTGCCAGCAGCTCATCTCCGGGACTAGCGGTTAATGAGCAGTTCTTC. Amino acids: CASSSSPGLAVNEQFF.

This clonotype was detected many times. The chain recombines TRBV12-3 or TRBV12-4 with TRBJ2-1; 7 positions match TRBD1. This CDR3 is 15 amino acids long. V lost 1 base, J lost 4 bases, and 4 bases stayed unmatched. CDR3 loop: CASSLVRDRYNEQFF. The CDR3 DNA reads as TGTGCCAGCAGTTTAGTCCGGGACAGATACAATGAGCAGTTCTTC.

This clonotype has at least ten counts. This chain uses TRBV5-8 with TRBJ1-5; D remains ambiguous. The germline V and J ends were trimmed by 1 base and 4 bases, with 15 bases remaining between them. The germline CDR1 and CDR2 sequences are SGHTS and YDEGEE. CDR3 length: 16 residues. The CDR3 DNA reads as TGTGCCAGCAGCTTGATACCTAGCGGGAGAAATCAGCCCCAGCATTTT. Translating gives CASSLIPSGRNQPQHF.

This clonotype was seen a handful of times. The chain combines TRBV28 with TRBJ2-7, with 9 bases aligning to TRBD2. From germline, CDR1 is MDHEN and CDR2 SYDVKM. The ends lost 2 bases at V and 4 bases at J; junction bases unmatched: 6. CDR3 size: 15 residues. As DNA, the CDR3 is TGTGCCAGCAGTTTACCCGGGACTAGCATTTACGAGCAGTACTTC. This gives the protein CASSLPGTSIYEQYF.

The CDR3 region has the DNA TGTGCCAGCAGCTTGTCGAACAGACCTCTGGATGGGGAGCTGTTTTTT. Translated: CASSLSNRPLDGELFF. The chain joins TRBV5-8 to TRBJ2-2, with D unclear. The length of the CDR3 is 16 residues. Trimming stripped 1 base from V and 8 bases from J, with 18 bases between. The germline V gene has CDR1 SGHTS and CDR2 YDEGEE.

The V and J genes are TRBV9 and TRBJ2-3, with D possibly TRBD2 on 5 matching bases. With 0 bases removed from V and 0 bases from J, the gap between germline ends came to 20 bases. This CDR3 is built from 19 residues. Germline CDR1 is SGDLS and CDR2 is YYNGEE. DNA for the CDR3: TGTGCCAGCAGCGTAGATCCATTCCTGGCGGGCACTAGCACAGATACGCAGTATTTT. It is translated as CASSVDPFLAGTSTDTQYF.

This chain joins TRBV20-1 and TRBJ1-1, with D perhaps matching TRBD1 (5 bases). This CDR3 contains 17 residues. V lost 0 bases and J lost 4, with 21 bases in between. Per the germline V gene, CDR1 is DFQATT and CDR2 is SNEGSKA (reference sequence). The DNA for the CDR3 is TGCAGTGCTAGAGATCAAAGGCTTCAGGGATCAGGCACTGAAGCTTTCTTT. It codes for CSARDQRLQGSGTEAFF.

The V and J genes are TRBV4-1 and TRBJ1-1; no reliable D call. This CDR3 spans 15 amino acids. Germline CDR1 reads MGHRA; CDR2 reads YSYEKL. Trimming took off 0 bases at V and 4 bases at J, with 12 bases between the two ends. CDR3 loop: CASSQDEGMGTEAFF. DNA of the CDR3: TGCGCCAGCAGCCAAGATGAGGGCATGGGCACTGAAGCTTTCTTT.

This clonotype appeared a single time. This rearrangement joins TRBV20-1 to TRBJ1-3; 10 bases agree with TRBD1. The CDR3 length is 17 residues. Per the germline V gene, CDR1 is DFQATT and CDR2 is SNEGSKA (reference sequence). J was trimmed by 0 bases and V by 3 bases; bases with no gene match: 8. CDR3 sequence reads: CSASIRDRGISGNTIYF. As DNA, the CDR3 is TGCAGTGCTAGTATTCGGGACAGGGGTATCTCTGGAAACACCATATATTTT.

This clonotype occurred many times. The V call is TRBV7-8, the J call TRBJ2-5, with D unclear. The CDR3 totals 14 residues. From germline, CDR1 is SGHVS and CDR2 FQNEAQ. The V and J ends lost 5 bases and 2 bases respectively, with 12 bases between them. The CDR3 bases are TGTGCCAGCAGCCCGAGGCGGTTTCAAGAGACCCAGTACTTC. Encoded protein: CASSPRRFQETQYF.

The V call is TRBV3-1, the J call TRBJ2-7; D is possibly TRBD1 (5 bases). The CDR3 is 14 residues long. The germline V gene encodes CDR1 LGHDT and CDR2 YNNKEL (reference sequence). Trimming removed 4 bases from V and 5 bases from J, with 15 bases in between. CDR3 sequence: CASSRTTDPDEQYF. Here the CDR3 DNA reads TGTGCCAGCAGCCGGACGACAGATCCCGACGAGCAGTACTTC.

The chain recombines TRBV20-1 with TRBJ1-6; D is unclear. The germline CDR1 and CDR2 sequences are DFQATT and SNEGSKA (reference sequence). The germline V and J ends were trimmed by 5 bases and 11 bases, with 13 bases remaining between them. The length of the CDR3 is 12 residues. CDR3 bases: TGCAGTGCTGTACAACAAAGGGCACCCCTCCACTTT. Its protein product is CSAVQQRAPLHF.

This clonotype was recorded many times. This sequence joins TRBV11-2 and TRBJ1-2; 7 bases fit TRBD1. The CDR3 consists of 18 residues. V lost 4 bases and J lost 0; bases outside the gene matches: 14. The germline gives CDR1 SGHAT, CDR2 FQNNGV. CDR3 DNA: TGTGCCAGCAGCTCGATTCACCGGGACAGTAAAGCTAACTATGGCTACACCTTC. Residues: CASSSIHRDSKANYGYTF.

At least ten counts were recorded for this clonotype. This sequence joins TRBV18 and TRBJ2-7; D perhaps matches TRBD1 (5 bases). V shed 2 bases and J shed 7 bases, with 18 bases lying between them. Germline CDR1 is KGHSH and CDR2 is LQKENI. The CDR3 covers 15 residues. The CDR3 loop is CASSPRGPPSQEQYF. Here the CDR3 DNA reads TGTGCCAGCTCACCAAGGGGTCCCCCATCTCAGGAGCAGTACTTC.

This clonotype has ten or more counts. The chain has TRBV7-8 and TRBJ2-3; 9 bases line up with TRBD2. Germline CDR1 is SGHVS and CDR2 is FQNEAQ. The junction had 4 bases not matched to a gene; V was cut back by 5 bases and J by 1 base. The CDR3 sequence is 15 residues long. CDR3 sequence (DNA): TGTGCCAGCAGCCGCGGGAGGGCGGGCACAGATACGCAGTATTTT. Translation gives CASSRGRAGTDTQYF.

Turning to this clonotype: A much larger clone differs from this one at a single base, so this may be a read error. The genes are TRBV6-6 and TRBJ2-7; no reliable D call. Germline-derived CDR1 and CDR2 are MNHNY and SVGAGI (reference sequence). The CDR3 extends over 13 amino acids. Here the CDR3 reads CASSYSTGYKQYF. CDR3 nucleotides: TGTGCCAGCAGTTACTCGACGGGCTACAAGCAGTACTTC.

J is TRBJ1-1 and V is TRBV10-3; D is ambiguous. The V and J ends lost 10 bases and 1 base respectively, with 10 bases between them. This CDR3 spans 12 amino acids. Germline loops: CDR1 ENHRY, CDR2 SYGVKD. The CDR3 sequence is CATLRGNTEAFF. The CDR3 bases are TGTGCCACCCTCCGTGGGAACACTGAAGCTTTCTTT.

This clonotype appeared a few times. The chain links TRBV4-3 to TRBJ1-4; tentatively, D is TRBD1 (5 bases). Trimming cost V 0 bases and J 5 bases, with 10 bases left between them. The CDR3 has 15 residues. Germline V gene lookup returns CDR1 LGHNA and CDR2 YSLEER. Here the CDR3 reads CASSQDEGWNEKLFF. CDR3 in DNA: TGCGCCAGCAGCCAAGACGAGGGGTGGAATGAAAAACTGTTTTTT.

The chain recombines TRBV6-1 with TRBJ2-1; 12 bases agree with TRBD2. Trimming cost V 3 bases and J 2 bases; bases outside gene matches: 8. The germline CDR1 and CDR2 sequences are MNHNS and SASEGT. The CDR3 is made up of 18 amino acids. The CDR3 DNA reads TGTGCCAGCAGTGAGTGGCCTAGCGGGAGGGCCGCCTACAATGAGCAGTTCTTC. Translation gives CASSEWPSGRAAYNEQFF.